This record concerns one T cell receptor (beta chain) sequence. This entry belongs to a study of tumour-infiltrating T cells in Burkitt lymphoma. Study-level information: Repertoire clonality predicted overall and progression-free survival.

The CDR3 has 11 residues. V lost 6 bases to trimming and J lost 11 bases; unmatched junction nucleotides: 4. CDR1 is LNHDA and CDR2 is SQIVND in the germline V gene (reference sequence). Clones were read by immunoSEQ multiplex PCR, and TCRdb kept only the in-frame ones, dropping some. The sample carries 2,000 to 3,000 clones, approximately 80% recorded once. Sequenced: tumor tissue. V usage is TRBV19 and J usage is TRBJ1-1, with TRBD1 matching over 9 bases. The sequence was collected from a human donor with diffuse large B-cell lymphoma. For the CDR3, the DNA is TGTGCCAGTAGAACCGGGACAGGGGCTTTCTTT. The encoded protein is CASRTGTGAFF.